The rows below give T cell receptor beta chains drawn from one sample of a study of glioma-infiltrating T cells. TCRdb reprocessed the multiplex PCR reads via MiXCR and lists one record per CDR3 protein. The sample carries roughly 350,000 distinct CDR3 sequences, 41% recorded once. What was sequenced was glioma tissue, nonneoplastic brain tissue, or PBMCs (not recorded which). Receptors originate from a human donor with low-grade glioma or glioblastoma, undergoing nonglioma brain surgery, or in good health (not recorded which). The CDR3 runs from the conserved cysteine through the conserved F or W. The D gene is left open where the match is weak. Where a row states a size, it is once, few, many or the class of an expanded clone; other rows omit it.

j_gene | v_gene | d_gene | abundance | CDR3aa | CDR3nt
TRBJ2-5 | TRBV6-1 | TRBD2 | NA | CAISEPGSGRGETQYF | TGTGCCATCAGTGAACCGGGGAGCGGGAGGGGTGAGACCCAGTACTTC
TRBJ2-7 | TRBV6-1 | NA | few | CASSLSNEQYF | TGTGCCAGCAGCCTTTCCAACGAGCAGTACTTC
TRBJ2-6 | TRBV20-1 | TRBD2 | few | CSARSSGQQSTSGRTGANVLTF | TGCAGTGCTAGATCCTCGGGACAGCAATCTACTAGCGGGAGGACTGGGGCCAACGTCCTGACTTTC
TRBJ1-5 | TRBV20-1 | NA | few | CSAWTLSGNQPQHF | TGCAGTGCCTGGACTTTGTCGGGGAATCAGCCCCAGCATTTT
TRBJ2-5 | TRBV27 | NA | many | CASSLLSFASVETQYF | TGTGCCAGCAGTTTATTAAGTTTTGCTAGCGTAGAGACCCAGTACTTC
TRBJ1-5 | TRBV28 | NA | NA | CASSGRFQSQHF | TGTGCCAGCAGTGGCCGATTTCAGTCCCAGCATTTT
TRBJ1-4 | TRBV20-1 | NA | NA | CSQGRLNEKLFF | TGCAGTCAAGGACGGCTTAATGAAAAACTGTTTTTT
TRBJ2-2 | TRBV3-1 | TRBD2 | NA | CATGTSGTGELFF | TGTGCCACCGGGACTAGCGGCACCGGGGAGCTGTTTTTT
TRBJ1-2 | TRBV28 | NA | NA | CASSLWDTNYGYTF | TGTGCCAGCAGTTTATGGGACACTAACTATGGCTACACCTTC
TRBJ2-7 | TRBV20-1 | TRBD1 | NA | CSARVQGAHEQYF | TGCAGTGCTAGAGTCCAGGGGGCTCACGAGCAGTACTTC
TRBJ2-1 | TRBV19 | NA | few | CASSSTDRGRGNEQFF | TGTGCCAGTAGTAGTACGGATCGGGGCCGGGGCAATGAGCAGTTCTTC
TRBJ2-7 | TRBV11-2 | TRBD2 | few | CASSLYPSGNEQYF | TGTGCCAGCAGCTTATACCCTAGCGGGAACGAGCAGTACTTC
TRBJ1-5 | TRBV28 | TRBD1 | few | CASGDRAYQPQHF | TGTGCCAGCGGGGACAGGGCCTATCAGCCCCAGCATTTT
TRBJ1-5 | TRBV20-1 | NA | few | CSARDLARGHQPQHF | TGCAGTGCTAGAGATCTAGCCAGGGGTCATCAGCCCCAGCATTTT
TRBJ1-1 | TRBV2 | NA | NA | CAGSLEDMNTEAFF | TGTGCCGGCAGTCTTGAAGATATGAACACTGAAGCTTTCTTT
TRBJ1-2 | TRBV13 | NA | NA | CASSSPAQAAGGYTF | TGTGCCAGCAGCTCTCCAGCGCAGGCTGCTGGTGGCTACACCTTC
TRBJ2-7 | TRBV20-1 | NA | few | CGARDLLTGSSYEQYF | TGCGGTGCTAGAGATCTCCTGACAGGTAGCTCCTACGAGCAGTACTTC
TRBJ1-1 | TRBV5-6 | NA | NA | CASSSWTALNTEAFF | TGTGCCAGCAGCTCCTGGACCGCGCTCAACACTGAAGCTTTCTTT
TRBJ2-1 | TRBV4-2 | TRBD1 | few | CASSQGQERYGEQFF | TGTGCCAGCAGCCAGGGACAGGAGAGGTACGGTGAGCAGTTCTTC
TRBJ2-5 | TRBV29-1 | NA | NA | CSVEVLGETQYF | TGCAGCGTTGAAGTTCTAGGGGAGACCCAGTATTTC